This T cell receptor (beta chain) stems from a study of Graves' ophthalmopathy and Graves' hyperthyroidism. Amplification from RNA transcripts yielded the TCR beta CDR3 regions. The first round was an RT-PCR with HTBI primers, and the second round was a multiplex PCR. TCRdb reanalysed the multiplex PCR reads using MiXCR and keeps one entry per CDR3 protein. The sample holds 20,000 to 30,000 distinct CDR3 sequences; approximately 48% are singletons and the top ten take about 7%. No progression to ophthalmopathy over 18 months defined stable hyperthyroidism. A note on this clonotype: The antigen remains unidentified. An end of the junction does not agree with germline; a read error may underlie this.

Overall study findings and caveats: The blood repertoire also included most expanded thyroid clonotypes above 0.001 frequency. With around 69% sensitivity and 72.22% specificity, the model predicted ophthalmopathy progression. An 81.08% specificity and about 90% sensitivity were achieved by a 13-signature model that separated ophthalmopathy from stable hyperthyroidism.

CDR1 MNHNS and CDR2 SASEGT come from the germline V gene. The CDR3 runs to 11 residues. The sequenced material came from peripheral blood. This receptor was taken from an adult woman with stable Graves' hyperthyroidism. This chain uses TRBV6-1 with TRBJ2-7, with 7 bases fitting TRBD1. CDR3: CADYRGYEQYF. The CDR3 DNA reads as TGCGCCGACTACAGGGGATACGAGCAGTACTTC.